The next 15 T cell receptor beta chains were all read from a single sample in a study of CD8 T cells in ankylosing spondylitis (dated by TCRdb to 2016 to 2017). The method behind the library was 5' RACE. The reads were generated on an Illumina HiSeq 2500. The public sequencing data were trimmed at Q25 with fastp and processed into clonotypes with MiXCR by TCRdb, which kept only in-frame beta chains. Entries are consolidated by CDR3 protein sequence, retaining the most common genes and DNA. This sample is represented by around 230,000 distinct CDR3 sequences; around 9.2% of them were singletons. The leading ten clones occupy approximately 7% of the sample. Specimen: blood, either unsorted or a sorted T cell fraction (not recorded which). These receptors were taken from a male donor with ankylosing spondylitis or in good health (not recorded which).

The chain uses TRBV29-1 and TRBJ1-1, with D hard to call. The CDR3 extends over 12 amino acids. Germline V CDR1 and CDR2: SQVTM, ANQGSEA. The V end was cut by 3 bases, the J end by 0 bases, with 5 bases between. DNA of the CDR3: TGCAGCGTTGATTATTTGAACACTGAAGCTTTCTTT. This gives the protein CSVDYLNTEAFF.

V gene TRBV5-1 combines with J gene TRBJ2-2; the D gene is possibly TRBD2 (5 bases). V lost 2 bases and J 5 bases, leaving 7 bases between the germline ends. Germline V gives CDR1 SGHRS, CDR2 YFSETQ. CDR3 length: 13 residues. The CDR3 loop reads CASSFWRTGELFF. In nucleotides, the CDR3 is TGCGCCAGCAGCTTTTGGAGGACCGGGGAGCTGTTTTTT.

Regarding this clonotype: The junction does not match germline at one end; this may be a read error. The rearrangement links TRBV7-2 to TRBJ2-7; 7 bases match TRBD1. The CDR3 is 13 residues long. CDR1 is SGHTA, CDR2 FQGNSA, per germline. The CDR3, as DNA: TGTGCCAGCGCCAGGGACAGCTCCTCCGAGCAGTACTTC. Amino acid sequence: CASARDSSSEQYF.

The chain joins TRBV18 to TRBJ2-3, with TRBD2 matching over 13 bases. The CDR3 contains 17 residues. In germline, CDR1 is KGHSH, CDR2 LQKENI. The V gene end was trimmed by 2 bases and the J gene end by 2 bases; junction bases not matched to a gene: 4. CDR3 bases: TGTGCCAGCTCACCAGGACTAGCGGGGGCGCTCACAGATACGCAGTATTTT. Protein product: CASSPGLAGALTDTQYF. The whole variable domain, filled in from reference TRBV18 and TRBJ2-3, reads NAGVMQNPRHLVRRRGQEARLRCSPMKGHSHVYWYRQLPEEGLKFMVYLQKENIIDESGMPKERFSAEFPKEGPSILRIQQVVRGDSAAYFCASSPGLAGALTDTQYFGPGTRLTVL.

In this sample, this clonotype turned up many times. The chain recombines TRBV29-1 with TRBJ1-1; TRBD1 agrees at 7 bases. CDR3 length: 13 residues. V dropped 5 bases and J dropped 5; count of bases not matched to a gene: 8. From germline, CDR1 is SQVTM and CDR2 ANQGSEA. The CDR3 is CSVSPRGGTEAFF. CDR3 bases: TGCAGCGTTAGCCCCAGGGGGGGGACTGAAGCTTTCTTT.

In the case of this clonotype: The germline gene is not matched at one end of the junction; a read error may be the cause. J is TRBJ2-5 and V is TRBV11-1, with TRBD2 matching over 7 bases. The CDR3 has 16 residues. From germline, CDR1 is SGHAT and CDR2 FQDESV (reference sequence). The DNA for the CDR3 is TGTGACAGCAGCCCCGGCTGGGCGGGAGATCGAGAGACCCAGTACTTC. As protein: CDSSPGWAGDRETQYF.

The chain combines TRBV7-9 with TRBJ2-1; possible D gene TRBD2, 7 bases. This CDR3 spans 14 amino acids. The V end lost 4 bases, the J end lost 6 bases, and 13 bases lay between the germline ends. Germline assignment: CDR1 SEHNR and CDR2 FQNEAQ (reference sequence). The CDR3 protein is CASSWRGEGNEQFF. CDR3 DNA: TGTGCCAGCAGCTGGAGGGGGGAGGGCAATGAGCAGTTCTTC.

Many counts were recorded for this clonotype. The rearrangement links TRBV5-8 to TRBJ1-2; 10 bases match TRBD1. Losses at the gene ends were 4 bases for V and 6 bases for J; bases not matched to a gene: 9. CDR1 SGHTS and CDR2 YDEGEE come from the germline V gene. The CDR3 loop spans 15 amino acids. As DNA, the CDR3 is TGTGCCAGCAGCGTACAGACAGGGGGCTTAGATGGCTACACCTTC. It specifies CASSVQTGGLDGYTF.

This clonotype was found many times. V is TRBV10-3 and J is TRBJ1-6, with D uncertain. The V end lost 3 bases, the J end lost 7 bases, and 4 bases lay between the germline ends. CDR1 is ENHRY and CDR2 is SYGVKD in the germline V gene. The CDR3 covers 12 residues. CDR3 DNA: TGTGCCATCAGTGACAGAAATTCACCCCTCCACTTT. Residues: CAISDRNSPLHF.

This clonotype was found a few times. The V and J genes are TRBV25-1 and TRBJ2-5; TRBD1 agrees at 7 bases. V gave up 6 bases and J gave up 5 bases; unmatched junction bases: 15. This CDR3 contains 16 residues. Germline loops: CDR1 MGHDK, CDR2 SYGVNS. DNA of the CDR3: TGTGCCAGCAGCGAACCAGGCAGGGGGTCGGGGGAGACCCAGTACTTC. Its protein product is CASSEPGRGSGETQYF.

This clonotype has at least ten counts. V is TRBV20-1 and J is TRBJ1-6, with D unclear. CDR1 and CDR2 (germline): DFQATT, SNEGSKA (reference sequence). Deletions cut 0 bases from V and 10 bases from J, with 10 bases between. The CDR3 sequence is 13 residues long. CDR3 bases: TGCAGTGCTAGAGATTCGGTGCGGTCACCCCTCCACTTT. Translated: CSARDSVRSPLHF.

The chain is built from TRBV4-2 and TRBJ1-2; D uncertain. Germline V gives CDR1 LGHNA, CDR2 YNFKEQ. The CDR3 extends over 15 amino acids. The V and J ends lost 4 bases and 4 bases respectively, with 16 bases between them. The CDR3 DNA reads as TGTGCCAGCAGCCCACTAGGGATGGGATGCTATGGCTACACCTTC. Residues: CASSPLGMGCYGYTF.

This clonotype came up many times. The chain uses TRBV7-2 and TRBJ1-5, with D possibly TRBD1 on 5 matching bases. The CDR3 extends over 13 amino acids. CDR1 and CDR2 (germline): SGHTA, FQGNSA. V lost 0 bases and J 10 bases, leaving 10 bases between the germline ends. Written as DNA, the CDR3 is TGTGCCAGCAGCTTAGCGACAGCCCGCCCCCAGCATTTT. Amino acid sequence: CASSLATARPQHF.

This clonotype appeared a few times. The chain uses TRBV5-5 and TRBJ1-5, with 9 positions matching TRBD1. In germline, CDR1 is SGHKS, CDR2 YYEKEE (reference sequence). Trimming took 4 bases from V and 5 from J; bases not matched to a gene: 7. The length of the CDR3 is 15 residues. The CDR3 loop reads CASSLGDREYQPQHF. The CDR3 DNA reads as TGTGCCAGCAGCCTGGGGGACAGGGAATATCAGCCCCAGCATTTT.

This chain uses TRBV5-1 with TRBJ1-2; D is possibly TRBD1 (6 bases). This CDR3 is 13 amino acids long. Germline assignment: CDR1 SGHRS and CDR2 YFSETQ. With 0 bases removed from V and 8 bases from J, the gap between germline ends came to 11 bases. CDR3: CASSLAGHLGYTF. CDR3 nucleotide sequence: TGCGCCAGCAGCTTGGCGGGACACCTCGGCTACACCTTC.